The present entry profiles one TCR beta chain with its context. Deletions cut 5 bases from V and 1 base from J, with 15 bases between. CDR1 SGHRS and CDR2 YFSETQ come from the germline V gene. This CDR3 spans 15 amino acids. Assay: immunoSEQ multiplex PCR; the TCRdb copy retains only in-frame clones and omits some. This table has 2,100,000 or so clones, 95% appearing once. These data are taken from a study of shared clonotypes between healthy human individuals. The chain recombines TRBV5-1 with TRBJ1-2; D perhaps matches TRBD1 (5 bases). Sequenced material: naive CD4+ T cells sorted from blood. Subset here: CD45RA+ positively selected. The clonotype comes from a man between 18 and 35 years old in good health. In DNA, the CDR3 is TGCGCCAGCAGTTTTTCCGGGGCTTATAACTATGGCTACACCTTC. Translated, it gives CASSFSGAYNYGYTF. Using reference TRBV5-1 and TRBJ1-2 for the parts outside the CDR3, the full variable domain is KAGVTQTPRYLIKTRGQQVTLSCSPISGHRSVSWYQQTPGQGLQFLFEYFSETQRNKGNFPGRFSGRQFSNSRSEMNVSTLELGDSALYLCASSFSGAYNYGYTFGSGTRLTVV.